This record concerns one TCR beta chain sequence. Its antigen is still unknown. No base quality values were provided; no much bigger clone lies one nucleotide off. Using the deep immunoSEQ assay, multiplex PCR amplified TCR CDR3 regions from genomic DNA. Extracted genomic DNA from each cell subset was spread evenly across all wells of several immunoSEQ 96-well plates, with each plate serving as a replicate. For sorted subsets, each replicate PCR was loaded with 200 ng genomic DNA, equivalent to 32,000 or so T cell genomes. The purified libraries were quantified using a Qubit 3.0 fluorometer, sized with a Bioanalyzer 2100, and then quantified again using the KAPA Library Quantification kit. Every immunoSEQ 96-well plate was sequenced on a separate single-read 150-cycle Illumina NextSeq 550 flow cell. In the original analysis: Because the immunoSEQ output held only junctional sequences and lacked quality scores, the filtering could not match the filtering applied to full-length reads. Sequences were annotated with PyIR, a Python wrapper for IgBLAST v1.9, and V/J genes and CDR3 were assigned using IMGT germline references. Reads were removed for weak V/J assignments (E-value above 1e-6), missing CDR3, stop codons, out-of-frame junctions, or ambiguous translated residues. V3J clonotypes were defined as sequences sharing the same inferred V gene, J gene, and CDR3 amino acid sequence. To compute the percentage overlap between repertoires, the number of shared unique clonotypes was divided by the size of the smaller repertoire. Richness of each repertoire was evaluated using RTK rarefaction, the Chao1 estimator, and Recon v2.1 estimates of unobserved clonotypes. Generation probabilities for all TCRbeta clonotypes obtained by the gDNA method from a handful of donors were computed using OLGA. Entries here come from immuneACCESS through TCRdb and include only in-frame sequences with V and J called. Some clones fail to appear in such tables; in the studies checked, an unresolved V gene covers under half of the shortfall, and the cause of the remainder is unknown. The V and J calls and clone size are taken from that table; D and trimming were inferred from the DNA. The sample table holds over 1.4 million clones, of which 95% to 97% were seen once. The top ten clonotypes cover roughly 1.2% of the sample.

The donors were healthy, HIV-negative adults who had no recently reported acute infections or vaccinations. Every donor was a Caucasian adult residing in Nashville, Tennessee, USA. CD4+ T cells were enriched through magnetic negative selection, after which naive cells were positively selected on CD45RA and the remaining negative fraction served as the memory subset. After blood collection by leukapheresis, PBMCs were isolated using Ficoll-Histopaque density gradient centrifugation and then cryopreserved in the vapor phase of liquid nitrogen. Purity and quantity of every magnetically sorted T cell population were checked by analytical flow cytometry. From each sorted fraction, genomic DNA was isolated and quantified by UV absorbance on a Nanodrop 2000c. The data belong to a study of shared clonotypes between healthy human individuals (dated by TCRdb to about 2020). The study in broad terms: The cohort included a few men and a couple of women between 18 and 49 years of age. To estimate repertoire size and how much clonotypes are shared between individuals, the study performed deep sequencing of blood TCR repertoires from 4 to 6 healthy adults. Different laboratories and diverse techniques were used to prepare libraries and sequence TCR repertoires, to increase sequencing depth and limit assay-specific biases. For each donor, three plates each were used for CD4 naive and CD4 memory, two plates were used for CD8 naive, and one plate was used for CD8 memory. Between about 0.8 and 9 billion PBMCs per donor were obtained by leukapheresis. Broad study findings and their caveats: Sampling was restricted to blood, and TCR repertoires in tissues likely differ from the TCR repertoires found in blood. Pairwise subsampling indicated that sequencing depth was expected to affect the degree of clonotype sharing among donors. Estimated clonotype richness was generally larger for naive than for memory subsets. When a handful of donors were compared, the shared fraction of clonotypes was around 5% for naive CD4, more than 3% for naive CD8, more than 2% for memory CD4, and roughly 0.4% for memory CD8. The small number of donors limited the genetic and exposure-history diversity represented. Compared with non-shared clonotypes, clonotypes shared by all four sorted-subset donors had higher generation probabilities. Incomplete sequencing was indicated by rarefaction of sorted-subset datasets, despite the large sequencing depth.

The CDR3 sequence holds 15 residues, the cysteine and phenylalanine included. Only the CDR3 part of the read is kept: 45 bases, read in frame from the first base. V loses 3 bases at its end and J loses 1 base; junction bases beyond the gene matches: 3. CDR1 and CDR2 (SEHNR, FQNEAQ) derive from the germline V gene (reference sequence). The sequence derives from a young man in good health. Sequencing input: naive CD4+ T cells sorted from blood. The sample's cell subset or site label, decoded: CD45RA+ positively selected. The chain uses TRBV7-9 and TRBJ2-7; 10 central nucleotides agree with TRBD2. CDR3 sequence: CASSFTSGISYEQYF. The sequence in DNA is TGTGCCAGCAGCTTCACTAGCGGGATTTCCTACGAGCAGTACTTC.